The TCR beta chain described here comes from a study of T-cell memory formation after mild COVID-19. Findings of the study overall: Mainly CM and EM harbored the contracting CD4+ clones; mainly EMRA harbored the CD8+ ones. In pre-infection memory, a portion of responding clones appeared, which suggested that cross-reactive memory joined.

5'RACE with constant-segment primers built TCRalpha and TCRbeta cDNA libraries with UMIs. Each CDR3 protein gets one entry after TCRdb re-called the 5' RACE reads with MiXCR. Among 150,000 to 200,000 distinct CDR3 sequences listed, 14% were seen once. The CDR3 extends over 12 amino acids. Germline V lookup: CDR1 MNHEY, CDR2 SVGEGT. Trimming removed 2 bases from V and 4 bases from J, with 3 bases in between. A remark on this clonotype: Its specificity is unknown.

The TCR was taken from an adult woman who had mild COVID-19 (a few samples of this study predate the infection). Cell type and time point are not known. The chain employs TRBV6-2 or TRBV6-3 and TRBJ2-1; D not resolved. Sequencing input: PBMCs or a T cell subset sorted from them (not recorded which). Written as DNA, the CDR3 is TGTGCCAGCAGTTACCTATACAATGAGCAGTTCTTC. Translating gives CASSYLYNEQFF.